There are many counts of the clone carrying this T cell receptor (beta chain). Sample-barcoded 5' priming and a J-beta primer mix drove a second PCR of 7 to 11 cycles. A minimum of 3 million CDR3-containing paired-end reads was obtained for each sample. Via MiXCR, TCRdb re-called the 5' RACE reads, giving one row per CDR3 protein. This sample has approximately 810,000 distinct CDR3 sequences, with around 30% found just once. This CDR3 spans 15 amino acids. The germline CDR1 and CDR2 sequences are MNHEY and SVGEGT. With V trimmed by 5 bases and J by 8 bases, 13 bases remained unmatched. The draw of peripheral blood yielded 8.5 to 10 milliliters from each donor. Each sample used at least 6 million PBMCs. This entry comes from a study of blood T cells in healthy people across ages.

The sequencing sample was made of blood. The chain has TRBV6-2 or TRBV6-3 and TRBJ1-2; 8 bases fit TRBD1. This TCR derives from a woman of 80 years or more in good health. CDR3 amino acids: CASSTRRTGRYGYTF. CDR3 coding DNA: TGTGCCAGCAGTACCCGACGGACAGGGAGATACGGCTACACCTTC.